The 21 T cell receptor beta chains in this list originate from one sample, sequenced in a study of T cell clonality in common variable immunodeficiency. Libraries were prepared by immunoSEQ multiplex PCR; TCRdb keeps only in-frame clonotypes and omits some of them. The sample presents 35,000 to 55,000 clones, none singletons. The specimen sequenced was peripheral blood mononuclear cells. The receptors shown here come from a person aged 18 to 70 in good health.

This clone has ten or more counts. The read stops 3 residues short of the end of the CDR3; the missing end is completed from the germline J gene. The rearrangement joins TRBV28 to TRBJ2-5; TRBD1 might be the D (6 bases). V was cut by 6 bases and J by 7 bases, with 15 bases left in between. The CDR3 is 13 amino acids. Germline values: CDR1 MDHEN, CDR2 SYDVKM. Partial CDR3 DNA: TGTGCCAGCAGGAACCAGGGGAAAGGGACC. This codes for CASRNQGKGT. The whole CDR3 protein is CASRNQGKGTQYF.

At least ten counts were recorded for this clone. The read comes to an end 3 residues before the CDR3 does, leaving the germline J gene to fill in the end. The chain links TRBV29-1 to TRBJ2-3; 8 bases fit TRBD2. The CDR3 spans 14 residues. With 7 bases clipped from V and 0 bases from J, the junction kept 6 bases outside the gene matches. Germline V gives CDR1 SQVTM, CDR2 ANQGSEA. The CDR3 here is CSARLATSTDTQYF. Incomplete CDR3 DNA: TGCAGCGCCAGACTAGCGACTAGCACAGATACG.

This clone was seen ten or more times. The read gets to within 3 residues of the CDR3 end, and the germline J gene fills in the rest. The rearrangement joins TRBV19 to TRBJ1-4, with D maybe TRBD1 (6 bases). The CDR3 runs to 14 residues. The germline V gene encodes CDR1 LNHDA and CDR2 SQIVND (reference sequence). The ends were cut back, 5 bases at V and 8 bases at J, with 15 bases in the middle. The CDR3 sequence is CASSPDSRAEKLFF. The part of the CDR3 DNA that was read is TGTGCCAGTAGTCCGGACAGCCGAGCCGAAAAA.

This clone was seen ten or more times. The junction and the germline gene differ at one end; a read error may be behind it. The read comes to an end 3 residues before the CDR3 does, leaving the germline J gene to fill in the end. The chain carries TRBV5-4 and TRBJ2-1; D unclear. Germline V CDR1 and CDR2: SGHNT, YYREEE (reference sequence). The length of the CDR3 is 11 residues. The DNA read from the CDR3 is TGTGCCAGCAGCTCCGACAATGAG. Its translation is CASSSDNE. The full-length CDR3 reads as CASSSDNEQFF.

In its sample, this clone was seen a few times. The DNA ends 3 residues before the CDR3 does, and the rest of the CDR3 is filled in from the germline J gene. The chain employs TRBV7-9 and TRBJ1-1; TRBD1 aligns across 12 bases. The CDR3 is 13 residues long. Germline lookup yields CDR1 SEHNR and CDR2 FQNEAQ (reference sequence). The CDR3 bases that were read are TGTGCCAGCAGCCCTGGGACAGGGGGCGCG. Its protein is CASSPGTGGA. Given in full, the CDR3 is CASSPGTGGAAFF.

There are many counts of this clone. The CDR3 is cut off 3 residues early in the read; its end comes from the germline J gene. The genes are TRBV30 and TRBJ2-7; weak D call: TRBD1 (6 bases). The CDR3 covers 15 residues. Germline loops: CDR1 GTSNPN, CDR2 SVGIG (reference sequence). V shed 1 base and J shed 1 base, with 14 bases lying between them. CDR3 sequence: CAWSAPPTGSYEQYF. The CDR3 DNA, read in part, is TGTGCCTGGAGTGCCCCCCCAACAGGGTCCTACGAG. Based on the CDR3 plus reference TRBV30 and TRBJ2-7, the full variable domain is SQTIHQWPATLVQPVGSPLSLECTVEGTSNPNLYWYRQAAGRGLQLLFYSVGIGQISSEVPQNLSASRPQDRQFILSSKKLLLSDSGFYLCAWSAPPTGSYEQYFGPGTRLTVT.

This clone came up many times. The read finishes 3 residues shy of the CDR3 end, and the germline J gene is used to complete it. The chain couples TRBV4-1 to TRBJ2-4; possibly TRBD1 for D (5 bases). CDR3 length: 15 residues. Trimming removed 1 base at V and 3 bases at J, with 10 bases between. CDR1 is MGHRA, CDR2 YSYEKL, per germline. CDR3 DNA (partial): TGCGCCAGCAGCCAAGGAGGCCAGGGCAAAAACATT. This sequence encodes CASSQGGQGKNI. The entire CDR3 protein reads CASSQGGQGKNIQYF.

This clone has at least ten counts. Read sequence stops 3 residues before the CDR3 end, and the germline J gene provides the missing end. The chain uses TRBV5-4 and TRBJ2-7, with TRBD2 matching over 8 bases. J gave up 5 bases and V 4 bases, and 11 bases lay outside the gene matches. Germline V CDR1 and CDR2: SGHNT, YYREEE (reference sequence). CDR3 length: 15 amino acids. The CDR3 DNA, read in part, is TGTGCCAGCAGCCAGACGGCGGGAGGTCCGAACGAG. Encoded protein: CASSQTAGGPNE. The CDR3 as a whole reads CASSQTAGGPNEQYF.

The table lists this clone with many counts. The read terminates 3 residues before the CDR3 end, so the remaining end is supplied by the germline J gene. The V call is TRBV5-6, the J call TRBJ1-2; D gene ambiguous. The length of the CDR3 is 11 residues. Germline CDR1 and CDR2: SGHDT and YYEEEE. Trimming cost V 4 bases and J 1 base, with 2 bases left between them. The sequenced CDR3 bases are TGTGCCAGCAGCCTTAACTATGGC. Amino acid sequence: CASSLNYG. The entire CDR3 protein reads CASSLNYGYTF.

This clone was detected many times. From the germline J gene comes the end of the CDR3, since the read stops 3 residues before it. The V call is TRBV5-1, the J call TRBJ1-1, with TRBD1 as a possible D gene (6 bases). The CDR3 consists of 16 residues. CDR1 is SGHRS and CDR2 is YFSETQ in the germline V gene. Trimming cost V 4 bases and J 6 bases, with 22 bases left between them. The CDR3 bases that were read are TGCGCCAGCAGCCCAGCCCGGACAGAGGAAAGGTCTGAA. Translation gives CASSPARTEERSE. The entire CDR3 sequence reads CASSPARTEERSEAFF.

This clone was detected many times. CDR3 DNA (partial): TGCAGTGCTAGGGAGGGCGGACAGGGGAAAACCGGGGAG. As protein: CSAREGGQGKTGE. The full CDR3 sequence reads CSAREGGQGKTGELFF. The chain employs TRBV20-1 and TRBJ2-2; 9 positions match TRBD1. The read halts 3 residues ahead of the CDR3 end, with the missing end drawn from the germline J gene. Germline V gene sequence: CDR1 DFQATT, CDR2 SNEGSKA (reference sequence). The CDR3 has 16 amino acids. V trimming: 3 bases; J trimming: 5 bases; junction bases outside the gene matches: 10.

This clone was detected many times. The CDR3 bases that were read are TGTGCCAGCAGCTTAGGAATTAGACTAGCAGAGACC. Amino acids: CASSLGIRLAET. The complete CDR3 sequence is CASSLGIRLAETQYF. The V gene is TRBV7-9, the J gene TRBJ2-5; 7 bases fit TRBD2. Read coverage stops 3 residues before the CDR3 terminus; the germline J gene supplies the remainder. The CDR3 consists of 15 residues. Germline trimming cut 1 base from V and 4 bases from J; bases unmatched to any gene: 6. Germline CDR1 is SEHNR and CDR2 is FQNEAQ (reference sequence).

There are many counts of this clone. The read gets to within 3 residues of the CDR3 end, and the germline J gene fills in the rest. The chain employs TRBV3-1 (or the pseudogene TRBV3-2) and TRBJ2-1; 11 nucleotides line up with TRBD2. The junction had 5 bases not matched to a gene; V was cut back by 5 bases and J by 8 bases. The CDR3 spans 14 residues. The germline V gene has CDR1 LGHDT and CDR2 YNNKEL (reference sequence). The part of the CDR3 DNA that was read is TGTGCCAGCAGCGAGGGACTAGCGGTTCATGAG. This sequence encodes CASSEGLAVHE. The CDR3, in full, reads CASSEGLAVHEQFF.

This clone was observed at least ten times. The observed sequence ends 3 residues before the CDR3 terminus, with the missing tail filled in from the germline J gene. The rearrangement links TRBV20-1 to TRBJ2-4; 13 bases agree with TRBD2. Germline V gene data show CDR1 as DFQATT and CDR2 as SNEGSKA (reference sequence). The junction had 10 bases not matched to a gene; V was cut back by 2 bases and J by 0 bases. The CDR3 covers 19 residues. The CDR3 bases that were read are TGCAGTGCTAGACTCTTGACTAGCGGGGGGACAATAGCCAAAAACATT. It yields the protein CSARLLTSGGTIAKNI. The full CDR3 reads CSARLLTSGGTIAKNIQYF.

This clone was observed many times. The read halts 3 residues ahead of the CDR3 end, with the missing end drawn from the germline J gene. J is TRBJ2-7 and V is TRBV4-1; TRBD2 agrees at 8 bases. After removal of 4 bases from V and 3 bases from J, the junction contained 8 bases not matched to a gene. Germline V gene lookup returns CDR1 MGHRA and CDR2 YSYEKL. The CDR3 has 15 amino acids. CDR3 bases read: TGCGCCAGCAGCCCCTCTAGCGGGCCAGGCTACGAG. Translated: CASSPSSGPGYE. In full, the CDR3 is CASSPSSGPGYEQYF.

This clone has at least ten counts. Read coverage stops 3 residues before the CDR3 terminus; the germline J gene supplies the remainder. The genes are TRBV6-4 and TRBJ2-3; 12 nucleotides match TRBD2. V was pared by 0 bases and J by 3 bases, with 1 base of the junction left unmatched. Germline V gene data show CDR1 as MRHNA and CDR2 as SNTAGT. The CDR3 is made up of 16 amino acids. CDR3: CASSDSTSGGTDTQYF. The sequenced part of the CDR3 DNA is TGTGCCAGCAGTGACTCGACTAGCGGGGGTACAGATACG.

This clone was seen ten or more times. One junction end does not reproduce the germline sequence, and a read error may be involved. The read terminates 3 residues before the CDR3 end, so the remaining end is supplied by the germline J gene. Other DNA sequences of this sample code for an identical CDR3. V is TRBV5-1 and J is TRBJ2-2; a possible D gene is TRBD1 (6 bases). Germline V gives CDR1 SGHRS, CDR2 YFSETQ. The CDR3 sequence is 16 residues long. CDR3: CASSLGANTNTGELFF. CDR3 bases read: TGCGCTAGCAGCTTGGGGGCTAACACGAACACCGGGGAG.

This clone was observed many times. Here the CDR3 reads CASSLSGLAADTQYF. The CDR3 bases that were read are TGTGCCAGCAGTCTATCGGGACTAGCGGCAGATACG. The V gene is TRBV2, the J gene TRBJ2-3; 11 positions match TRBD2. The read falls 3 residues short of the CDR3 end, and the missing part is taken from the germline J gene. Germline lookup yields CDR1 SNHLY and CDR2 FYNNEI. The CDR3 is made up of 15 amino acids. V trimming: 5 bases; J trimming: 4 bases; junction bases outside the gene matches: 5.

This clone was counted many times. The CDR3 end falls 3 residues outside the read, so it is completed with the germline J gene. The chain links TRBV4-2 to TRBJ2-3, with 11 positions matching TRBD2. The CDR3 has 16 residues. The V gene end was trimmed by 1 base and the J gene end by 4 bases; junction bases not matched to a gene: 4. CDR1 and CDR2 from the germline V gene are LGHNA and YNFKEQ. This CDR3 is CASSQAIAGGADTQYF. CDR3 DNA, as far as it was read: TGTGCCAGCAGCCAAGCAATAGCGGGAGGGGCAGATACG.

This clone was counted many times. Read data end 3 residues before the CDR3 end; the end is taken from the germline J gene. The chain carries TRBV7-2 and TRBJ2-1; no firm D call. The CDR3 spans 13 residues. CDR1 is SGHTA and CDR2 is FQGNSA in the germline V gene. The ends were cut back, 2 bases at V and 5 bases at J, with 7 bases in the middle. CDR3 protein: CASSLNRDNEQFF. The covered CDR3 bases are TGTGCCAGCAGCTTAAATCGGGACAATGAG.

Ten or more counts support this clone. Read sequence stops 3 residues before the CDR3 end, and the germline J gene provides the missing end. This chain uses TRBV18 with TRBJ2-2; TRBD1 is a possible D gene (6 bases). The CDR3 extends over 16 amino acids. Germline V gives CDR1 KGHSH, CDR2 LQKENI. V shed 4 bases and J shed 3 bases, with 15 bases lying between them. The covered CDR3 bases are TGTGCCAGCTCACGACAGGACAAGTCCTACACCGGGGAG. As protein: CASSRQDKSYTGE. Given in full, the CDR3 is CASSRQDKSYTGELFF.